This TCR beta chain was profiled in a study of shared clonotypes between healthy human individuals. Study results and caveats: Non-shared clonotypes had lower generation probabilities than clonotypes shared by all four sorted-subset donors.

For every subset, genomic DNA was evenly distributed across several immunoSEQ plates. The table came from immunoSEQ multiplex PCR; TCRdb's copy has only in-frame clones and leaves some out. The repertoire holds about 2 million clones, with approximately 94% as singletons. Selected positively for CCR7 and CD45RO-negative, naive CD8 cells excluded terminally differentiated effector memory CD45RA+ cells. Notes on this clone: Its matching antigen is unknown.

The germline V gene has CDR1 MDHEN and CDR2 SYDVKM. V was pared by 4 bases and J by 2 bases, with 5 bases of the junction left unmatched. CDR3 size: 15 residues. Sequencing was performed on naive CD8+ T cells sorted from blood. The chain joins TRBV28 to TRBJ2-3, with 8 nucleotides matching TRBD2. This receptor was identified in a man between 18 and 29 years old in good health. The CDR3 is CASSSAGDLTDTQYF. CDR3 sequence (DNA): TGTGCCAGCAGTTCAGCGGGGGACCTCACAGATACGCAGTATTTT. The whole variable domain, remainder taken from reference TRBV28 and TRBJ2-3, is DVKVTQSSRYLVKRTGEKVFLECVQDMDHENMFWYRQDPGLGLRLIYFSYDVKMKEKGDIPEGYSVSREKKERFSLILESASTNQTSMYLCASSSAGDLTDTQYFGPGTRLTVL.